This TCR beta chain was recovered during a study of T cells expressing NK-cell markers. Researchers built TCR beta cDNA using 5'RACE template switching with UMIs. For each CDR3 protein, TCRdb gives one entry from its re-call of the 5' RACE reads, without DNA. This table holds 350,000 to 450,000 distinct CDR3 sequences. This CDR3 contains 16 residues. In germline, CDR1 is SGHDN, CDR2 FVKESK. Sequenced sample: blood T cells: a sorted CD56 or NKG2C T cell subset, CD4+ or CD8+ T cells, or bulk PBMC T cells (not recorded which). This clonotype was sampled from a man aged 18-75 years in good health. The V and J genes are TRBV14 and TRBJ2-1; TCRdb selects TRBD1, and the lack of DNA leaves this call unchecked. The CDR3 loop is CASSHLLGTGDNEQFF.